This T cell receptor (beta chain) was retrieved from a study of T cell repertoires in cytomegalovirus infection. Study in general: CMV infection plus the matching HLA type was flagged by public TCR beta signatures. Overall study findings and caveats: The study identified carriers of CMV plus the relevant HLA from cumulative public TCR beta family frequency. CMV-specific TCR beta clonotypes restricted by HLA-C were the ones dominating the ex vivo response.

Each CDR3 protein is one row after TCRdb ran MiXCR on the reads. The profile shows around 120,000 distinct CDR3 sequences, roughly a quarter of them singletons. This clonotype has more than one count but fewer than ten. The antigen is not known. V was pared by 5 bases and J by 5 bases, with 6 bases between. The CDR3 totals 12 residues. CDR1 SGHTA and CDR2 FQGTGA come from the germline V gene. The clonotype was recovered from a human donor in good health (CMV status not recorded). Some clones in this sample may be carry-over from other donors' samples. The sequenced sample was PBMCs, sequenced either directly or after in vitro stimulation (not recorded which). This chain joins TRBV7-3 and TRBJ2-2; D is unclear. The CDR3 DNA is TGTGCCAGCAGCCCTCGAACCGGGGAGCTGTTTTTT. It encodes CASSPRTGELFF.